This T cell receptor (beta chain) was recovered during a study of naive and memory T cell subsets. Overall study findings and caveats: Especially in CD8 cells, naive repertoires contained a few larger clonotypes, possibly CD45RA-re-expressing memory cells.

The CDR3 has 18 amino acids. Between the trimmed V and J ends, which lost 1 base and 3 bases, there was a span of 22 bases. The V gene's germline CDR1 is SGHTA and CDR2 FQGNSA. An equimolar mix of two oligonucleotides served as the beta constant-region primer for TRBC1 and TRBC2. Ligated cDNA was amplified by four rounds of PCR with nested alpha and beta constant-region primers and SP2. Each CDR3 protein gets one entry after TCRdb re-called the UMI-ligation and nested PCR reads with MiXCR. The top ten hold around 2.8% of the sample, which has 98,000 or so distinct CDR3 sequences, 14% seen once. This clonotype was seen a handful of times. Its antigen is still unknown.

The gene calls are TRBV7-2 and TRBJ2-7; D might be TRBD2 (5 bases). The sequence derives from a human donor in good health. The sequencing sample was made of naive CD8+ T cells from blood. The CDR3 reads CASSLGSLFGLVVYEQYF. The CDR3 DNA follows: TGTGCCAGCAGCTTAGGGAGCTTGTTTGGACTCGTCGTCTACGAGCAGTACTTC.